This T cell receptor beta chain was identified in a study of tumor-infiltrating lymphocytes in localized non-small cell lung cancer. Profiled with immunoSEQ multiplex PCR; TCRdb holds only in-frame clones, not every one. The sample carries more than 9,500 clones, 60% to 85% recorded once. The trim removed 4 bases at V and 3 bases at J, leaving 1 base unmatched. The CDR3 is made up of 13 amino acids. From germline, CDR1 is SGDLS and CDR2 YYNGEE. V usage is TRBV9 and J usage is TRBJ1-5, with 7 bases identical to TRBD1. Material: lung tumor tissue. This TCR derives from a human donor with non-small cell lung cancer. Here the CDR3 reads CASSQGDNQPQHF. In DNA, the CDR3 is TGTGCCAGCAGCCAGGGGGACAATCAGCCCCAGCATTTT.